These 28 T cell receptor beta chains came from one sample sequenced in a study of blood T cell repertoires in COVID-19. Using immunoSEQ multiplex PCR, the repertoire was profiled, and TCRdb retains in-frame clones only, with some absent. Found here are a few hundred thousand clones, 88% of them singletons; the top ten hold 6.9%. Sequenced sample: peripheral blood. The receptors shown here come from a woman aged 30 to 39 who had recovered from COVID-19.

The rearrangement joins TRBV27 to TRBJ1-5, with 8 bases that match TRBD1. CDR3 length equals 15 residues. The V gene end was trimmed by 6 bases and the J gene end by 9 bases; junction bases not matched to a gene: 13. Germline V CDR1 and CDR2: MNHEY, SMNVEV (reference sequence). The CDR3 DNA reads as TGTGCCAGCAGCCCCCATATGACAGGGGAAGGGCCCCAGCATTTT. This sequence encodes CASSPHMTGEGPQHF.

In this sample, this clone turned up once. The V and J genes are TRBV7-2 and TRBJ2-1, with D perhaps matching TRBD2 (6 bases). V lost 5 bases, J lost 5 bases, and 16 bases lay in between. CDR1 SGHTA and CDR2 FQGNSA come from the germline V gene. This CDR3 contains 15 residues. The CDR3 region has the DNA TGTGCCAGCAGCCTGGAGGGAGTCTTAAACAATGAGCAGTTCTTC. Protein sequence: CASSLEGVLNNEQFF.

J is TRBJ2-7 and V is TRBV6-1, with 9 bases matching TRBD1. V was clipped by 2 bases and J by 2 bases; unmatched bases: 7. This CDR3 has 16 residues. Germline V gene lookup returns CDR1 MNHNS and CDR2 SASEGT. The CDR3 protein is CASSEPGQGSTYEQYF. The CDR3 DNA sequence: TGTGCCAGCAGTGAACCGGGACAGGGATCTACCTACGAGCAGTACTTC.

This rearrangement joins TRBV27 to TRBJ1-2, with 8 bases that match TRBD1. The CDR3 length is 13 residues. V was clipped by 2 bases and J by 7 bases; unmatched bases: 3. Germline assignment: CDR1 MNHEY and CDR2 SMNVEV (reference sequence). As DNA, the CDR3 is TGTGCCAGCAGTTTAAAGACAGGGGTTGGCTACACCTTC. It codes for CASSLKTGVGYTF.

This CDR3 reads CASSQMSTQPQHF. CDR3 bases: TGTGCCAGCAGCCAAATGAGTACTCAGCCCCAGCATTTT. The chain uses TRBV3-1 (or the pseudogene TRBV3-2) and TRBJ1-5, with unresolved D. Germline V lookup: CDR1 LGHDT, CDR2 YNNKEL (reference sequence). This CDR3 is built from 13 residues. V lost 2 bases to trimming and J lost 6 bases, with 8 bases between them.

The chain has TRBV6-5 and TRBJ1-1; no definite D call. The CDR3 has 15 residues. The V gene's germline CDR1 is MNHEY and CDR2 SVGAGI. V was shortened by 0 bases and J by 1 base, with 9 bases between the two germline ends. CDR3 loop: CASSYSGAKNTEAFF. As DNA, the CDR3 is TGTGCCAGCAGTTACTCGGGCGCGAAGAACACTGAAGCTTTCTTT.

The V and J genes are TRBV7-9 and TRBJ1-2; 9 positions agree with TRBD1. V lost 5 bases to trimming and J lost 8 bases; unmatched junction nucleotides: 6. Germline V lookup: CDR1 SEHNR, CDR2 FQNEAQ (reference sequence). This CDR3 has 13 amino acids. The DNA of the CDR3 is TGTGCCAGCAGCGCCGACAGGGGGGACGGCTACACCTTC. This gives the protein CASSADRGDGYTF.

The CDR3 loop is CASSLGEDEQYF. The CDR3 DNA is TGTGCCAGCAGCTTAGGCGAGGACGAGCAGTACTTC. V and J are TRBV11-3 and TRBJ2-7; no definite D call. The V end was cut by 1 base, the J end by 5 bases, with 6 bases between. The V gene's germline CDR1 is SGHNT and CDR2 YENEEA. This CDR3 contains 12 residues.

A few counts support this clone. The chain joins TRBV6-5 to TRBJ2-1; TRBD1 is a possible D gene (6 bases). CDR3 size: 13 residues. V dropped 6 bases and J dropped 7 bases, with 13 bases sitting between them. Per the germline V gene, CDR1 is MNHEY and CDR2 is SVGAGI. For the CDR3, the DNA is TGTGCCAGCAGCAAAATACAGGGTAATGAGCAGTTCTTC. Protein product: CASSKIQGNEQFF.

The chain combines TRBV6-6 with TRBJ1-1; the D is unclear. V was pared by 4 bases and J by 3 bases, with 12 bases between. This CDR3 region has 14 residues. The germline CDR1 and CDR2 sequences are MNHNY and SVGAGI (reference sequence). CDR3 DNA: TGTGCCAGCAGTTCCGCGGTGGCGGACACTGAAGCTTTCTTT. Translating gives CASSSAVADTEAFF.

The J gene is TRBJ1-3, the V gene TRBV28, with D possibly being TRBD1 (5 bases). CDR1 and CDR2 (germline): MDHEN, SYDVKM. Trimming cost V 7 bases and J 3 bases, with 10 bases left between them. This CDR3 has 13 amino acids. The DNA for the CDR3 is TGTGCCAGCACCCCCGGGGGTGGAAACACCATATATTTT. Its translation is CASTPGGGNTIYF.

The V gene is TRBV5-4, the J gene TRBJ2-5; 7 bases are shared with TRBD2. The CDR3 covers 15 residues. Germline V gives CDR1 SGHNT, CDR2 YYREEE (reference sequence). Unmatched junction bases numbered 5, after V lost 1 base and J lost 2 bases. Here the CDR3 DNA reads TGTGCCAGCAGCTTGAACGTCGGGGGGCAAGAGACCCAGTACTTC. Its translation: CASSLNVGGQETQYF.

The chain couples TRBV4-2 to TRBJ2-2; 7 bases fit TRBD1. The CDR3 totals 19 residues. V lost 0 bases and J lost 3; bases outside the gene matches: 13. The germline gives CDR1 LGHNA, CDR2 YNFKEQ. The CDR3 spells CASSQDLLGQEGYTGELFF. The CDR3 nucleotides are TGTGCCAGCAGCCAAGACCTACTCGGACAGGAAGGGTACACCGGGGAGCTGTTTTTT.

CDR3 coding DNA: TGCGCCAGCAGCTTCGGGACAGCGTTGAACACTGAAGCTTTCTTT. This sequence encodes CASSFGTALNTEAFF. This chain links TRBV5-1 with TRBJ1-1, with 7 bases aligning to TRBD1. The J segment lost 0 bases and the V segment lost 2 bases, leaving 4 bases of the junction unmatched. Germline values: CDR1 SGHRS, CDR2 YFSETQ. CDR3 length: 15 amino acids.

This clone showed up just a few times. The CDR3 coding sequence is TGTGCCAGCAGCGCAGGACTAGCGGGGGAGACCCAGTACTTC. Translated: CASSAGLAGETQYF. This chain connects TRBV9 to TRBJ2-5; 12 positions match TRBD2. Germline loops: CDR1 SGDLS, CDR2 YYNGEE. J lost 5 bases, V lost 3 bases, and 2 bases had no gene match. The CDR3 is made up of 14 amino acids.

V and J are TRBV18 and TRBJ2-7; weak D call: TRBD1 (6 bases). The CDR3 covers 14 residues. The V and J ends lost 4 bases and 6 bases respectively, with 16 bases between them. CDR1 is KGHSH and CDR2 is LQKENI in the germline V gene. The CDR3 DNA reads as TGTGCCAGCTCACTGTCCGGGACGGACAGCGAGCAGTACTTC. It codes for CASSLSGTDSEQYF.

The chain is built from TRBV18 and TRBJ2-1, with D uncertain. Trimming cost V 3 bases and J 15 bases, with 15 bases left between them. This CDR3 is 12 amino acids long. Per germline, CDR1 KGHSH and CDR2 LQKENI. CDR3 amino acids: CASSPGDVPGFF. The CDR3 DNA sequence: TGTGCCAGCTCACCGGGCGACGTCCCAGGGTTCTTC.

V usage is TRBV5-1 and J usage is TRBJ2-6, with 9 positions matching TRBD1. With V trimmed by 6 bases and J by 1 base, 5 bases remained unmatched. From germline, CDR1 is SGHRS and CDR2 YFSETQ. The CDR3 is made up of 16 amino acids. The CDR3 region is CASNGQGMSGANVLTF. For the CDR3, the DNA is TGCGCCAGCAACGGACAGGGGATGTCTGGGGCCAACGTCCTGACTTTC.

In this sample, this clone turned up a few times. This rearrangement joins TRBV13 to TRBJ2-3, with 11 bases aligning to TRBD2. The CDR3 spans 16 residues. The germline V gene has CDR1 PRHDT and CDR2 FYEKMQ (reference sequence). With V trimmed by 5 bases and J by 2 bases, 6 bases remained unmatched. The CDR3 coding sequence is TGTGCCAGCAGCCCTCGACTAGCGGGGATCACAGATACGCAGTATTTT. Encoded protein: CASSPRLAGITDTQYF.

The chain links TRBV5-4 to TRBJ2-7; tentative D call: TRBD2 (5 bases). The germline V gene has CDR1 SGHNT and CDR2 YYREEE (reference sequence). The CDR3 has 14 amino acids. V was clipped by 3 bases and J by 2 bases, with 12 bases between them. CDR3 in DNA: TGTGCCAGCAGCTCGTCAGGAGGACCCTACGAGCAGTACTTC. Its translation is CASSSSGGPYEQYF. Combining the CDR3 with reference TRBV5-4 and TRBJ2-7 gives the whole variable domain ETGVTQSPTHLIKTRGQQVTLRCSSQSGHNTVSWYQQALGQGPQFIFQYYREEENGRGNFPPRFSGLQFPNYSSELNVNALELDDSALYLCASSSSGGPYEQYFGPGTRLTVT.

The chain recombines TRBV9 with TRBJ2-2; D perhaps matches TRBD1 (5 bases). The CDR3 extends over 17 amino acids. The V and J ends lost 4 bases and 0 bases respectively, with 16 bases between them. Per germline, CDR1 SGDLS and CDR2 YYNGEE. The CDR3 region has the DNA TGTGCCAGCAGCACCCCGTTTGGGGCGACGAACACCGGGGAGCTGTTTTTT. Translated, it gives CASSTPFGATNTGELFF.

This chain uses TRBV5-1 with TRBJ2-2; D possibly corresponds to TRBD2 (6 bases). The V gene's germline CDR1 is SGHRS and CDR2 YFSETQ. The CDR3 has 15 amino acids. The V end lost 4 bases, the J end lost 3 bases, and 13 bases lay between the germline ends. The CDR3 loop is CASSVGGGDTGELFF. CDR3 sequence (DNA): TGCGCCAGCAGCGTCGGGGGTGGGGACACCGGGGAGCTGTTTTTT.

This clone has only a few counts. CDR3 DNA sequence: TGTGCCAGCAGCTCAACGGGTATTCGACAGCCCCAGCATTTT. This sequence encodes CASSSTGIRQPQHF. The J gene is TRBJ1-5, the V gene TRBV7-9, with D unresolved. The CDR3 spans 14 residues. V was clipped by 4 bases and J by 7 bases, with 14 bases between them. From germline, CDR1 is SEHNR and CDR2 FQNEAQ (reference sequence). Using reference TRBV7-9 and TRBJ1-5 for the parts outside the CDR3, the full variable domain is DTGVSQNPRHKITKRGQNVTFRCDPISEHNRLYWYRQTLGQGPEFLTYFQNEAQLEKSRLLSDRFSAERPKGSFSTLEIQRTEQGDSAMYLCASSSTGIRQPQHFGDGTRLSIL.

In this sample, this clone turned up a few times. The V and J genes are TRBV28 and TRBJ1-5; a possible D gene is TRBD1 (6 bases). CDR3 length: 15 amino acids. V was clipped by 8 bases and J by 6 bases, with 20 bases between them. Germline CDR1 reads MDHEN; CDR2 reads SYDVKM. CDR3 sequence: CASSRTQGGGQPQHF. For the CDR3, the DNA is TGTGCCAGCTCCCGTACACAGGGCGGCGGTCAGCCCCAGCATTTT.

The chain couples TRBV11-2 to TRBJ2-6, with D perhaps TRBD1 (5 bases). Germline lookup yields CDR1 SGHAT and CDR2 FQNNGV. V was trimmed by 2 bases and J by 0 bases, leaving 11 bases between them. The CDR3 extends over 17 amino acids. Here the CDR3 DNA reads TGTGCCAGCAGCTTATTCCAGGGCAGCTCTGGGGCCAACGTCCTGACTTTC. This translates into CASSLFQGSSGANVLTF.

The rearrangement joins TRBV28 to TRBJ2-6; TRBD1 matches at 8 bases. Germline CDR1 and CDR2: MDHEN and SYDVKM. Germline trimming cut 3 bases from V and 4 bases from J; bases unmatched to any gene: 11. This CDR3 spans 18 amino acids. The CDR3 DNA reads TGTGCCAGCAGTTTTCCCCGGGACAGGAGGTCCGGGGCCAACGTCCTGACTTTC. This codes for CASSFPRDRRSGANVLTF.

The V and J genes are TRBV6-6 and TRBJ2-1; 9 bases align to TRBD2. Per germline, CDR1 MNHNY and CDR2 SVGAGI (reference sequence). The CDR3 covers 17 residues. The V gene end was trimmed by 5 bases and the J gene end by 4 bases; junction bases not matched to a gene: 12. The CDR3 sequence is CASSPRGASGAYNEQFF. The DNA for the CDR3 is TGTGCCAGCAGTCCCAGAGGGGCTAGCGGGGCTTACAATGAGCAGTTCTTC.

Turning to this clone: Other nucleotide sequences in the sample specify the same CDR3. The CDR3 DNA sequence: TGTGCCAGCAGCCGGGAGAACACTGAAGCTTTCTTT. Residues: CASSRENTEAFF. The genes are TRBV2 and TRBJ1-1; no clear D gene. This CDR3 region has 12 residues. Trimming took off 6 bases at V and 1 base at J, with 6 bases between the two ends. Germline V gene sequence: CDR1 SNHLY, CDR2 FYNNEI. The variable domain in full, with the rest retrieved from reference TRBV2 and TRBJ1-1, is EPEVTQTPSHQVTQMGQEVILRCVPISNHLYFYWYRQILGQKVEFLVSFYNNEISEKSEIFDDQFSVERPDGSNFTLKIRSTKLEDSAMYFCASSRENTEAFFGQGTRLTVV.